Shown below are 27 T cell receptor beta chains from a single sample sequenced in a study of technical replicates of blood from a few donors. Sequenced by immunoSEQ multiplex PCR; TCRdb stores in-frame clones only, minus some. The table shows some 87,000 clones, with around 96% occurring only once. The sample taken for sequencing was T cells isolated from PBMCs. Every receptor here comes from a human donor in good health.

This clone was detected only once. The chain employs TRBV16 and TRBJ1-4; TRBD1 matches at 7 bases. The CDR3 length is 14 residues. The junction had 5 bases not matched to a gene; V was cut back by 4 bases and J by 6 bases. Looked up from germline, CDR1 is KGHSY and CDR2 is FQNENV. The DNA of the CDR3 is TGTGCCAGCAGCCGGAGGACAGGATATGAAAAACTGTTTTTT. Protein: CASSRRTGYEKLFF.

The CDR3 reads CASRGPRYTGELFF. CDR3 bases: TGTGCCAGCAGGGGCCCGCGATACACCGGGGAGCTGTTTTTT. This sequence joins TRBV2 and TRBJ2-2; D not resolved. The CDR3 runs 14 residues. CDR1 is SNHLY and CDR2 is FYNNEI in the germline V gene. V lost 6 bases and J 3 bases, leaving 11 bases between the germline ends.

The rearrangement links TRBV4-3 to TRBJ2-7, with 8 bases fitting TRBD2. This CDR3 has 14 residues. Germline CDR1 and CDR2: LGHNA and YSLEER. V lost 1 base to trimming and J lost 6 bases; unmatched junction nucleotides: 5. CDR3 region: CASSQAGRAFEQYF. CDR3 nucleotide sequence: TGCGCCAGCAGCCAAGCCGGGAGGGCCTTCGAGCAGTACTTC.

The chain joins TRBV9 to TRBJ1-2; D is ambiguous. The germline gives CDR1 SGDLS, CDR2 YYNGEE. CDR3 length equals 13 residues. Trimming took 2 bases from V and 5 from J, leaving 10 bases between them. In DNA form, the CDR3 reads TGTGCCAGCAGCGTTAACACACAATATGGCTACACCTTC. It specifies CASSVNTQYGYTF.

This clone appeared a single time. This rearrangement joins TRBV30 to TRBJ2-7; the D gene is possibly TRBD1 (7 bases). CDR1 and CDR2 (germline): GTSNPN, SVGIG (reference sequence). Trimming cost V 5 bases and J 7 bases, with 15 bases left between them. The CDR3 is made up of 12 amino acids. CDR3 sequence (DNA): TGTGCCTGGTGGATCCCAGGGGGGGAGCAGTACTTC. Its protein is CAWWIPGGEQYF.

This chain links TRBV27 with TRBJ2-2, with D possibly TRBD2 on 5 matching bases. Per germline, CDR1 MNHEY and CDR2 SMNVEV (reference sequence). The V gene lost 4 bases and the J gene lost 1 base, with 16 bases spanning the gap. The CDR3 totals 17 residues. CDR3 bases: TGTGCCAGCAGTTCCGACCATAGCGTTAAGAACACCGGGGAGCTGTTTTTT. As protein: CASSSDHSVKNTGELFF.

This clone was recorded once. V gene TRBV4-3 combines with J gene TRBJ2-5; TRBD1 matches 12 bases. The CDR3 runs to 17 residues. Germline loops: CDR1 LGHNA, CDR2 YSLEER. The junction had 8 bases not matched to a gene; V was cut back by 4 bases and J by 2 bases. The CDR3 region has the DNA TGCGCCAGCAGCCCGACCGGGACAGGGGGCTTACAAGAGACCCAGTACTTC. Protein: CASSPTGTGGLQETQYF.

The chain joins TRBV28 to TRBJ1-1, with a weak D call TRBD1 (5 bases). Germline CDR1 MDHEN, CDR2 SYDVKM. CDR3 length: 16 amino acids. V was pared by 2 bases and J by 1 base, with 14 bases between. CDR3 amino acids: CASSLVFQGSNTEAFF. The CDR3 DNA reads as TGTGCCAGCAGTTTAGTTTTCCAGGGTTCGAACACTGAAGCTTTCTTT.

Comments on this clone: Additional DNA sequences in this sample encode the identical CDR3. The gene calls are TRBV9 and TRBJ2-7; a possible D gene is TRBD2 (6 bases). Germline V gives CDR1 SGDLS, CDR2 YYNGEE. The CDR3 totals 13 residues. V lost 2 bases, J lost 0 bases, and 6 bases lay in between. Here the CDR3 DNA reads TGTGCCAGCAGCGTCGGGAGCTCCTACGAGCAGTACTTC. Translated: CASSVGSSYEQYF.

The chain employs TRBV7-2 and TRBJ2-3; possible D gene TRBD2, 7 bases. The CDR3 totals 14 residues. Looked up from germline, CDR1 is SGHTA and CDR2 is FQGNSA. The V and J ends lost 11 bases and 4 bases respectively, with 19 bases between them. CDR3 in amino acids: CAGGLGGDADTQYF. CDR3 DNA sequence: TGTGCCGGGGGGCTGGGAGGGGACGCAGATACGCAGTATTTT.

The chain uses TRBV5-1 and TRBJ2-5; TRBD1 matches at 7 bases. Germline trimming cut 7 bases from V and 4 bases from J; bases unmatched to any gene: 13. CDR3 size: 15 residues. Looked up from germline, CDR1 is SGHRS and CDR2 is YFSETQ. The CDR3 here is CASSPGGQLGETQYF. The CDR3 coding sequence is TGCGCCAGCTCCCCTGGGGGACAGCTGGGAGAGACCCAGTACTTC. The variable domain in full, with the rest retrieved from reference TRBV5-1 and TRBJ2-5, is KAGVTQTPRYLIKTRGQQVTLSCSPISGHRSVSWYQQTPGQGLQFLFEYFSETQRNKGNFPGRFSGRQFSNSRSEMNVSTLELGDSALYLCASSPGGQLGETQYFGPGTRLLVL.

The chain employs TRBV4-2 and TRBJ2-1; tentatively, D is TRBD2 (5 bases). Germline V CDR1 and CDR2: LGHNA, YNFKEQ. The CDR3 has 16 amino acids. V gave up 0 bases and J gave up 5 bases, with 14 bases separating them. CDR3 DNA: TGTGCCAGCAGCCAAGAGGGTAGCGCTACACACAATGAGCAGTTCTTC. As protein: CASSQEGSATHNEQFF.

V is TRBV11-2 and J is TRBJ1-2; D might be TRBD1 (6 bases). The CDR3 runs to 15 residues. With 1 base removed from V and 4 bases from J, the gap between germline ends came to 13 bases. CDR1 and CDR2 from the germline V gene are SGHAT and FQNNGV. This CDR3 reads CASSLVFRGGYGYTF. DNA for the CDR3: TGTGCCAGCAGCTTAGTTTTCAGGGGTGGCTATGGCTACACCTTC. Full variable domain (rest looked up from reference TRBV11-2 and TRBJ1-2): EAGVAQSPRYKIIEKRQSVAFWCNPISGHATLYWYQQILGQGPKLLIQFQNNGVVDDSQLPKDRFSAERLKGVDSTLKIQPAKLEDSAVYLCASSLVFRGGYGYTFGSGTRLTVV.

This clone has just a few counts. This chain connects TRBV4-1 to TRBJ1-1; 9 bases are a match to TRBD1. Trimming cost V 8 bases and J 6 bases; bases outside gene matches: 13. Germline CDR1 and CDR2: MGHRA and YSYEKL. The CDR3 covers 15 residues. The CDR3, as DNA: TGCGCCAGCGGAGGACAGGGGACAGGAACACCTGAAGCTTTCTTT. This translates into CASGGQGTGTPEAFF.

This chain links TRBV4-1 with TRBJ1-2; D is unclear. The ends were cut back, 3 bases at V and 5 bases at J, with 4 bases in the middle. Germline V lookup: CDR1 MGHRA, CDR2 YSYEKL. CDR3 length: 11 amino acids. This CDR3 reads CASSHNYGYTF. CDR3 nucleotide sequence: TGCGCCAGCAGCCACAATTATGGCTACACCTTC.

V usage is TRBV5-1 and J usage is TRBJ2-7, with 9 bases lining up with TRBD1. V was pared by 3 bases and J by 5 bases, with 9 bases of the junction left unmatched. Germline CDR1 reads SGHRS; CDR2 reads YFSETQ. The CDR3 sequence is 15 residues long. The CDR3 DNA is TGCGCCAGCAGCTGGGACCAGACAGGGGGGAACGAGCAGTACTTC. Amino acid sequence: CASSWDQTGGNEQYF.

V is TRBV7-4 and J is TRBJ2-1; D unresolved. Trimming took off 6 bases at V and 0 bases at J, with 15 bases between the two ends. Looked up from germline, CDR1 is SGHVT and CDR2 is SQSDAQ. This CDR3 has 16 amino acids. The DNA of the CDR3 is TGTGCCAGCAGGCCCGATCCCGCTAGCTCCTACAATGAGCAGTTCTTC. The encoded protein is CASRPDPASSYNEQFF. Complete variable domain (other parts from reference TRBV7-4 and TRBJ2-1): GAGVSQSPRYKVAKRGRDVALRCDSISGHVTLYWYRQTLGQGSEVLTYSQSDAQRDKSGRPSGRFSAERPERSVSTLKIQRTEQGDSAVYLCASRPDPASSYNEQFFGPGTRLTVL.

The rearrangement links TRBV2 to TRBJ2-7; a weak D match, TRBD2 (5 bases). The CDR3 covers 16 residues. Germline V gene data show CDR1 as SNHLY and CDR2 as FYNNEI. The V and J ends lost 2 bases and 3 bases respectively, with 17 bases between them. CDR3 sequence reads: CASSEYEAGLNYEQYF. DNA of the CDR3: TGTGCCAGCAGTGAATATGAAGCCGGACTTAACTACGAGCAGTACTTC.

This chain uses TRBV6-1 with TRBJ1-3; maybe TRBD1 (5 bases). Trimming removed 6 bases at V and 1 base at J, with 10 bases between. CDR1 is MNHNS and CDR2 is SASEGT in the germline V gene. The CDR3 totals 14 residues. DNA for the CDR3: TGTGCCAGCAGGAAGTCAGGGTCTGGAAACACCATATATTTT. This gives the protein CASRKSGSGNTIYF.

V usage is TRBV19 and J usage is TRBJ1-1, with TRBD1 identical over 9 bases. Germline CDR1 reads LNHDA; CDR2 reads SQIVND (reference sequence). There are 16 residues in the CDR3. The V segment lost 3 bases and the J segment 2 bases; nucleotides outside the gene matches: 7. The CDR3 DNA sequence: TGTGCCAGTAGTATCATACCGGGACAGGGTAACACTGAAGCTTTCTTT. It encodes CASSIIPGQGNTEAFF.

The J gene is TRBJ1-3, the V gene TRBV7-9; D gene uncertain. V lost 1 base and J 3 bases, leaving 7 bases between the germline ends. CDR1 is SEHNR, CDR2 FQNEAQ, per germline (reference sequence). The CDR3 has 14 amino acids. The CDR3 protein is CASSLERVGNTIYF. The CDR3 DNA reads as TGTGCCAGCAGCTTAGAACGGGTTGGAAACACCATATATTTT. Full variable domain (missing parts from reference TRBV7-9 and TRBJ1-3): DTGVSQNPRHKITKRGQNVTFRCDPISEHNRLYWYRQTLGQGPEFLTYFQNEAQLEKSRLLSDRFSAERPKGSFSTLEIQRTEQGDSAMYLCASSLERVGNTIYFGEGSWLTVV.

The chain couples TRBV28 to TRBJ1-5, with D unclear. From germline, CDR1 is MDHEN and CDR2 SYDVKM. V was trimmed by 3 bases and J by 2 bases, leaving 14 bases between them. The CDR3 contains 16 residues. The CDR3 sequence is CASSFFGRLGNQPQHF. The CDR3 nucleotides are TGTGCCAGCAGTTTTTTCGGGAGACTAGGCAATCAGCCCCAGCATTTT.

J is TRBJ1-1 and V is TRBV27, with D maybe TRBD1 (6 bases). V gave up 5 bases and J gave up 5 bases, with 24 bases separating them. Germline-derived CDR1 and CDR2 are MNHEY and SMNVEV (reference sequence). The CDR3 length is 17 residues. CDR3 in amino acids: CASSPNYPTGIVTEAFF. The CDR3 nucleotides are TGTGCCAGCAGTCCTAACTACCCGACAGGAATCGTTACTGAAGCTTTCTTT.

The V call is TRBV9, the J call TRBJ2-1, with TRBD2 identical over 7 bases. CDR3 length equals 16 residues. Per germline, CDR1 SGDLS and CDR2 YYNGEE. V dropped 2 bases and J dropped 7; count of bases not matched to a gene: 12. The chain's CDR3 is CASSVSGVSGKNEQFF. The CDR3 nucleotides are TGTGCCAGCAGCGTTTCGGGAGTGAGCGGGAAGAATGAGCAGTTCTTC.

The sample holds a few counts of this clone. The gene calls are TRBV27 and TRBJ1-5, with TRBD1 matching over 9 bases. The V segment lost 8 bases and the J segment 10 bases; nucleotides outside the gene matches: 12. CDR3 length: 14 residues. The V gene's germline CDR1 is MNHEY and CDR2 SMNVEV (reference sequence). CDR3 sequence: CASDQTGGLGPQHF. The CDR3 bases are TGTGCCAGCGACCAAACAGGGGGCTTGGGTCCCCAGCATTTT.

V usage is TRBV15 and J usage is TRBJ2-5, with no clear D. This CDR3 has 15 residues. Germline V lookup: CDR1 LNHNV, CDR2 YYDKDF (reference sequence). Trimming took off 0 bases at V and 2 bases at J, with 10 bases between the two ends. This chain's CDR3 is CATSRDARIQETQYF. DNA for the CDR3: TGTGCCACCAGCAGAGACGCGCGTATTCAAGAGACCCAGTACTTC.

V usage is TRBV7-9 and J usage is TRBJ1-2, with 7 bases that match TRBD1. The CDR3 extends over 13 amino acids. Losses at the gene ends were 5 bases for V and 5 bases for J; bases not matched to a gene: 5. Germline CDR1 and CDR2: SEHNR and FQNEAQ (reference sequence). The CDR3 nucleotides read TGTGCCAGCAGCGCGACAGGGAAGTATGGCTACACCTTC. It translates to CASSATGKYGYTF.